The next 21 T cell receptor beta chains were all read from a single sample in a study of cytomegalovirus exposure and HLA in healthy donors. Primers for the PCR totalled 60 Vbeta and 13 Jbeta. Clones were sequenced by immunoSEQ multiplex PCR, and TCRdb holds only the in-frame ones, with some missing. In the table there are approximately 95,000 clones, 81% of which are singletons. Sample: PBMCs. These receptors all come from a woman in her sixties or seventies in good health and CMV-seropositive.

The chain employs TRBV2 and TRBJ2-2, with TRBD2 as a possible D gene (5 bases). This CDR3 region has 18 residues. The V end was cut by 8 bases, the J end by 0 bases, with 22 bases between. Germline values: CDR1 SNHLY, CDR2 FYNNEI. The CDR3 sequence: CASQPPYGSVANTGELFF. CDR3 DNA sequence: TGTGCCAGCCAACCACCTTACGGTAGCGTCGCGAACACCGGGGAGCTGTTTTTT.

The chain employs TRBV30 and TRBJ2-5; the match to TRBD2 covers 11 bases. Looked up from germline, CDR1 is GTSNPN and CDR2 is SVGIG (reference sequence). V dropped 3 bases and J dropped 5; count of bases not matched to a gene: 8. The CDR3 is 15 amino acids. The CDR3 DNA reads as TGTGCCTGGAGCCCCGGTAGCGGGAGGGAGGAGACCCAGTACTTC. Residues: CAWSPGSGREETQYF.

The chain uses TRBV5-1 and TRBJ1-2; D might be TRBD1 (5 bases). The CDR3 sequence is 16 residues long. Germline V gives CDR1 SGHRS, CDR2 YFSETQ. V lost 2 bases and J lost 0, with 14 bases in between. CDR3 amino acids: CASSFGGRVANYGYTF. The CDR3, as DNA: TGCGCCAGCAGCTTTGGTGGCAGGGTAGCTAACTATGGCTACACCTTC.

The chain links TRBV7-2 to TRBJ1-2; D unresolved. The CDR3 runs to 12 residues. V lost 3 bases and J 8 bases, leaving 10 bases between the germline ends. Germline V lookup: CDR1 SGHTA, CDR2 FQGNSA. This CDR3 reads CASSLSPPGYTF. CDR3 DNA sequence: TGTGCCAGCAGCTTGTCTCCCCCGGGCTACACCTTC.

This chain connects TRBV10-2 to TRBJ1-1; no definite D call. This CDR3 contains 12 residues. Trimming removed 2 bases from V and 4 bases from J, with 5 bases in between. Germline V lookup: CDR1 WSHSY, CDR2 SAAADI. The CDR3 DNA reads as TGCGCCAGCAGTGAGGCGGCCACTGAAGCTTTCTTT. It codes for CASSEAATEAFF.

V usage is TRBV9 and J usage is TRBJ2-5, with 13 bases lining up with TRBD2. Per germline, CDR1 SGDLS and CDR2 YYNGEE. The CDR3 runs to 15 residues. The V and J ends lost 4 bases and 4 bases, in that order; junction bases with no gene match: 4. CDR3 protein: CASSTGLAGAETQYF. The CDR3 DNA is TGTGCCAGCAGCACAGGACTAGCGGGAGCAGAGACCCAGTACTTC.

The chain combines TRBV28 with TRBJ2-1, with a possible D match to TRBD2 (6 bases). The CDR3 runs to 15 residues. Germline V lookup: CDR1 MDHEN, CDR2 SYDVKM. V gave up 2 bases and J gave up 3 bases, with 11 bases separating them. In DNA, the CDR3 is TGTGCCAGCAGTTTAAACGGGAGACTCTACAATGAGCAGTTCTTC. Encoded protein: CASSLNGRLYNEQFF. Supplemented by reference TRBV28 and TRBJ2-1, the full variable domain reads DVKVTQSSRYLVKRTGEKVFLECVQDMDHENMFWYRQDPGLGLRLIYFSYDVKMKEKGDIPEGYSVSREKKERFSLILESASTNQTSMYLCASSLNGRLYNEQFFGPGTRLTVL.

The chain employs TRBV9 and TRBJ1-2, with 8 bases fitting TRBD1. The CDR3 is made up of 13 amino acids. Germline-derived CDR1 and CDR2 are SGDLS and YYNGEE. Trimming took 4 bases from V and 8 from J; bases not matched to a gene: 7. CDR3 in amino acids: CASSRDRGDGYTF. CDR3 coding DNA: TGTGCCAGCAGCCGAGACAGGGGTGACGGCTACACCTTC.

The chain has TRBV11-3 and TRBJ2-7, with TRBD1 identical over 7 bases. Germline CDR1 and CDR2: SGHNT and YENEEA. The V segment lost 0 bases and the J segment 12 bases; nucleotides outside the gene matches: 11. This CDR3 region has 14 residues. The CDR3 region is CASSLDQEGARLYF. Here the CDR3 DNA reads TGTGCCAGCAGCTTAGATCAAGAGGGGGCCCGGTTGTACTTC.

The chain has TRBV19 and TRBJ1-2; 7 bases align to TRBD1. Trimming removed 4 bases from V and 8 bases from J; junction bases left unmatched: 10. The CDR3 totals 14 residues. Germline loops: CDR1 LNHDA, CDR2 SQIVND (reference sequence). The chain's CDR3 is CASSRGTGALGYTF. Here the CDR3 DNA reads TGTGCCAGTAGTAGAGGAACAGGGGCCTTAGGCTACACCTTC.

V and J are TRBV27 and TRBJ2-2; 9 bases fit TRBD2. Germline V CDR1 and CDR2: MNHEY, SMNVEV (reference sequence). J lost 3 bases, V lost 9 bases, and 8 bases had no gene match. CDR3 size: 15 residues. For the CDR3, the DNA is TGTGCCAGTAAGGTAGCGGGAGTTGACACCGGGGAGCTGTTTTTT. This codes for CASKVAGVDTGELFF.

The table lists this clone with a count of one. This CDR3 reads CASSPSTSGVPTDTQYF. The CDR3 DNA is TGCGCCAGCAGCCCGTCCACTAGCGGAGTCCCCACAGATACGCAGTATTTT. This sequence joins TRBV5-1 and TRBJ2-3, with 8 bases matching TRBD2. Germline V gene data show CDR1 as SGHRS and CDR2 as YFSETQ. The CDR3 has 17 amino acids. The ends lost 4 bases at V and 2 bases at J; junction bases unmatched: 12.

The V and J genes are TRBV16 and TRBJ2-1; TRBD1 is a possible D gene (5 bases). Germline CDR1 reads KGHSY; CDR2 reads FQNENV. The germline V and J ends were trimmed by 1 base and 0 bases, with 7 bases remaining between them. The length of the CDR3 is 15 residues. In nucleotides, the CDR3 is TGTGCCAGCAGCCAATTTAGGGGCTCCTACAATGAGCAGTTCTTC. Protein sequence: CASSQFRGSYNEQFF. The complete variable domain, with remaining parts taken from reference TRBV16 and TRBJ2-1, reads GEEVAQTPKHLVRGEGQKAKLYCAPIKGHSYVFWYQQVLKNEFKFLISFQNENVFDETGMPKERFSAKCLPNSPCSLEIQATKLEDSAVYFCASSQFRGSYNEQFFGPGTRLTVL.

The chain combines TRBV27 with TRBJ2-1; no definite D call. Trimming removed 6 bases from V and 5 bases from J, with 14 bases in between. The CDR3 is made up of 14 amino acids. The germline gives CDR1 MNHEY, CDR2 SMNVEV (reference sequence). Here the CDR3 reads CASRLVIRDNEQFF. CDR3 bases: TGTGCCAGCAGACTTGTCATTCGGGACAATGAGCAGTTCTTC.

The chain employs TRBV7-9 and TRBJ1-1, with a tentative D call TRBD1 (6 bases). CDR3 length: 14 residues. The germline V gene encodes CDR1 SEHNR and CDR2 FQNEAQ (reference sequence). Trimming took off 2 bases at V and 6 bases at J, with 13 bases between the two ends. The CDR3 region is CASSLSGSGAEAFF. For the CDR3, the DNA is TGTGCCAGCAGCTTATCTGGCTCAGGGGCTGAAGCTTTCTTT.

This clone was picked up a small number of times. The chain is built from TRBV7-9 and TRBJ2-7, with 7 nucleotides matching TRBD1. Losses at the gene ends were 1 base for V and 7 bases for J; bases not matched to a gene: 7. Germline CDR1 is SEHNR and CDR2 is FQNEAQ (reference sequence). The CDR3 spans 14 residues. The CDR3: CASSLGQGPLEQYF. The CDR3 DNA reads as TGTGCCAGCAGCTTAGGACAGGGACCTCTAGAGCAGTACTTC.

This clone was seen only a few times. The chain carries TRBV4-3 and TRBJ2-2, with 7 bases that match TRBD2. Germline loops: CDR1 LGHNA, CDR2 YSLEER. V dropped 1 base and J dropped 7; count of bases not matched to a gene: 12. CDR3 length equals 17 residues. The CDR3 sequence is CASSQVPSGVYNGELFF. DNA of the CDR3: TGCGCCAGCAGCCAAGTGCCCAGCGGGGTGTACAACGGGGAGCTGTTTTTT.

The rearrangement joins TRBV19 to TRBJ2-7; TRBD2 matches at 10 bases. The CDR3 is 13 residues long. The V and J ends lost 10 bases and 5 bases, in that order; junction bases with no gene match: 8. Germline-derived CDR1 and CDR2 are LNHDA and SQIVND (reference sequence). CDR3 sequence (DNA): TGTGCCACCAGCCCTAGCGGGAGCGACGAGCAGTACTTC. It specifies CATSPSGSDEQYF.

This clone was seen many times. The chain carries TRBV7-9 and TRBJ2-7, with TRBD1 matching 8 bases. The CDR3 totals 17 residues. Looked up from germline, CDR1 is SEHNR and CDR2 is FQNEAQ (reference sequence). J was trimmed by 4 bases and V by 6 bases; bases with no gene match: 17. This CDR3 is CASSLGTGDPREYEQYF. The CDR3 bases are TGTGCCAGCAGTTTGGGGACAGGCGACCCTCGGGAGTACGAGCAGTACTTC.

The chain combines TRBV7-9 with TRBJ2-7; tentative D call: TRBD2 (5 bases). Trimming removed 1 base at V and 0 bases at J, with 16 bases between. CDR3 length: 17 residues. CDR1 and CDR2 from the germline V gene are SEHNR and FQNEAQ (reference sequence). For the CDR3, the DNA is TGTGCCAGCAGCTTAGGTGGTCTAGCTAGAGTCTCCTACGAGCAGTACTTC. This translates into CASSLGGLARVSYEQYF.

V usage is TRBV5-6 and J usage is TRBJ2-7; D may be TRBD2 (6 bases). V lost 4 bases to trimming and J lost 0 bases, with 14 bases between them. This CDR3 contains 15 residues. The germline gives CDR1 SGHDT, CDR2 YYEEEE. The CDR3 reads CASSPPGLTSYEQYF. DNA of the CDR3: TGTGCCAGCAGCCCCCCGGGACTGACCTCCTACGAGCAGTACTTC.